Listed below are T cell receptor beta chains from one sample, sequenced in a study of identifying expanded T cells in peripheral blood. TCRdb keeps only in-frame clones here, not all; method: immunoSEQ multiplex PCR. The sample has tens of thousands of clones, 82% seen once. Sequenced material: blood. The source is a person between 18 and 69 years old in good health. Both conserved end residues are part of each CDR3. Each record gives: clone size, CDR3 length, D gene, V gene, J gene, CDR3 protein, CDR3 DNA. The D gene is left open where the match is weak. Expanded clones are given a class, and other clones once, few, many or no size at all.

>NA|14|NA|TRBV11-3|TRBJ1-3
CASSLGTSGNTIYF
TGTGCCAGCAGCTTAGGGACCTCTGGAAACACCATATATTTT
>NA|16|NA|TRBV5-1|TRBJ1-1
CASSSDRALMNTEAFF
TGCGCCAGCAGCTCGGACAGAGCTCTCATGAACACTGAAGCTTTCTTT
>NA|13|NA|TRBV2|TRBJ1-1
CASSKGFNTEAFF
TGTGCCAGCAGCAAGGGATTTAACACTGAAGCTTTCTTT
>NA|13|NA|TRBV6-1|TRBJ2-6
CASGSPGANVLTF
TGTGCCAGCGGTAGTCCTGGGGCCAACGTCCTGACTTTC
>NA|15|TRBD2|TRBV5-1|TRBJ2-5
CASSFTAGGSETQYF
TGCGCCAGCAGCTTTACAGCGGGGGGTTCAGAGACCCAGTACTTC
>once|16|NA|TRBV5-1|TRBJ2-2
CASSLGGSANTGELFF
TGCGCCAGCAGCTTGGGAGGGAGTGCGAACACCGGGGAGCTGTTTTTT
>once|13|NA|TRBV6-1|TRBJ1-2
CASSERPNYGYTF
TGTGCCAGCAGTGAAAGACCCAACTATGGCTACACCTTC
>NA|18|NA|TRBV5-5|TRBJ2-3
CASMTGAASPKSTDTQYF
TGTGCCAGCATGACGGGGGCGGCTAGCCCGAAATCGACAGATACGCAGTATTTT
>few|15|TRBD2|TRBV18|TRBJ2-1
CASTTGTSGLNEQFF
TGTGCCAGCACAACTGGGACTAGCGGTCTGAATGAGCAGTTCTTC
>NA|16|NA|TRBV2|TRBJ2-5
CASSPLRGANQETQYF
TGTGCCAGCAGTCCCCTTCGGGGGGCTAACCAAGAGACCCAGTACTTC
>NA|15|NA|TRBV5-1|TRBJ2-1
CASSLDFSRRDEQFF
TGCGCCAGCAGCTTGGATTTTTCGCGGCGCGATGAGCAGTTCTTC
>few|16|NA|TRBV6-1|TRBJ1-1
CASSDQGPPMNTEAFF
TGTGCCAGCAGTGATCAGGGCCCCCCTATGAACACTGAAGCTTTCTTT
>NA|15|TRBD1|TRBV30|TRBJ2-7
CAWSVVVDRGHEQYF
TGTGCCTGGAGTGTGGTGGTGGACAGGGGGCACGAGCAGTACTTC
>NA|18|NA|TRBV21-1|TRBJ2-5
CASSKPPRDGGGTETQYF
TGTGCCAGCAGCAAACCTCCCCGGGATGGGGGAGGGACTGAGACCCAGTACTTC
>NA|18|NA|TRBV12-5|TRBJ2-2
CASGLYPGATENTGELFF
TGTGCTAGTGGTTTGTATCCAGGGGCGACGGAGAACACCGGGGAGCTGTTTTTT
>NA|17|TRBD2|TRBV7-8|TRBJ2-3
CASSPQPGTSVTDTQYF
TGTGCCAGCAGCCCCCAACCGGGGACTAGCGTAACAGATACGCAGTATTTT